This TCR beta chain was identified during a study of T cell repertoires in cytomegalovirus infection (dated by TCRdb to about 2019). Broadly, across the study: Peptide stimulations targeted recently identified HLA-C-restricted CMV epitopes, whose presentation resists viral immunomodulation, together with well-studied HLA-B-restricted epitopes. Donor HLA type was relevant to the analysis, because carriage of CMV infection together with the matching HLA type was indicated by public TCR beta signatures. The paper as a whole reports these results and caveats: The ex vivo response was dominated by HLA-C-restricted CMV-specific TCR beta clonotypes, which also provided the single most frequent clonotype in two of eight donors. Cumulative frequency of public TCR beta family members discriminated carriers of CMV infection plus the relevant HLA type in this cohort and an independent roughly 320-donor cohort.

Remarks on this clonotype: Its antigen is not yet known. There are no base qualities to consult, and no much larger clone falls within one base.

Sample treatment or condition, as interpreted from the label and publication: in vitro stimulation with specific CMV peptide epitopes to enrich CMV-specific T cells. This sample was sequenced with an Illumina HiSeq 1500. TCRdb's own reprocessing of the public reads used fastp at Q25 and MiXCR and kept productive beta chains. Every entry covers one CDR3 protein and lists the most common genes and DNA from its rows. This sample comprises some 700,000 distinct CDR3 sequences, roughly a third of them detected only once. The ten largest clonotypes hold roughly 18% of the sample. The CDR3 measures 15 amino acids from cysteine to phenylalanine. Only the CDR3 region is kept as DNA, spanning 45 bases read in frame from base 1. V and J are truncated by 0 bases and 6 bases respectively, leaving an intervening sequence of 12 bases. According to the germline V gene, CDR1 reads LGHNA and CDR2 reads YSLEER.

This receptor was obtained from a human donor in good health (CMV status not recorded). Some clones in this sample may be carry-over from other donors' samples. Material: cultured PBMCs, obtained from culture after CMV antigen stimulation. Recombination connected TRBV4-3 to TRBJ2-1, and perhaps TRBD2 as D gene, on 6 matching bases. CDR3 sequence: CASSQDWRGVNEQFF. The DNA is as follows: TGCGCCAGCAGCCAAGATTGGAGGGGAGTCAATGAGCAGTTCTTC.